These 23 T cell receptor beta chains were all obtained from the same sample, sequenced in a study of T cell responses to AZD1222 COVID-19 vaccine. The assay was immunoSEQ multiplex PCR, and TCRdb's table has in-frame clones only and misses some. The sample lists nearly 95,000 clones; roughly 90% were seen once. Material: peripheral blood, obtained on day 0 of AZD1222 vaccination. These receptors all come from an adult in good health.

This chain uses TRBV11-2 with TRBJ1-5; D not resolved. The V and J ends lost 5 bases and 6 bases respectively, with 17 bases between them. Looked up from germline, CDR1 is SGHAT and CDR2 is FQNNGV. The CDR3 has 15 amino acids. CDR3 loop: CASSLGQLGGQPQHF. The CDR3 DNA follows: TGTGCCAGCAGCCTTGGGCAGCTGGGCGGTCAGCCCCAGCATTTT.

The V call is TRBV7-9, the J call TRBJ2-7, with D unresolved. CDR1 is SEHNR and CDR2 is FQNEAQ in the germline V gene (reference sequence). V was shortened by 5 bases and J by 6 bases, with 11 bases between the two germline ends. The CDR3 runs to 12 residues. The CDR3 protein is CASSPPLGEQYF. The CDR3 region has the DNA TGTGCCAGCAGCCCCCCTCTAGGCGAGCAGTACTTC.

The chain joins TRBV18 to TRBJ1-1; a weak D match, TRBD1 (6 bases). Germline V gene sequence: CDR1 KGHSH, CDR2 LQKENI. Trimming pared 3 bases from V and 0 bases from J, leaving 11 bases between. The CDR3 has 15 residues. The CDR3 DNA is TGTGCCAGCTCACCCCGGACAGAAGTGAACACTGAAGCTTTCTTT. Its protein is CASSPRTEVNTEAFF.

The rearrangement links TRBV7-9 to TRBJ1-2, with a possible D match to TRBD1 (5 bases). From germline, CDR1 is SEHNR and CDR2 FQNEAQ (reference sequence). The CDR3 contains 16 residues. The ends were cut back, 1 base at V and 0 bases at J, with 12 bases in the middle. The CDR3 bases are TGTGCCAGCAGCTTAGGCGGGGCCCCTGCTAACTATGGCTACACCTTC. It specifies CASSLGGAPANYGYTF.

The CDR3 sequence is CASSPGRGPREQYF. CDR3 sequence (DNA): TGTGCCAGCTCACCAGGGCGGGGGCCGAGGGAGCAGTACTTC. V is TRBV18 and J is TRBJ2-7, with D tentatively TRBD2 (7 bases). The V gene lost 2 bases and the J gene lost 7 bases, with 15 bases spanning the gap. The germline V gene has CDR1 KGHSH and CDR2 LQKENI. This CDR3 region has 14 residues.

The chain joins TRBV7-9 to TRBJ1-1, with no clear D. CDR3 length: 13 residues. Between the trimmed V and J ends, which lost 5 bases and 6 bases, there was a span of 13 bases. CDR1 and CDR2 from the germline V gene are SEHNR and FQNEAQ (reference sequence). The CDR3 DNA sequence: TGTGCCAGCAGCCGCGACAATGGCGCTGAAGCTTTCTTT. Amino acid sequence: CASSRDNGAEAFF.

This clone showed up just a few times. The V and J genes are TRBV18 and TRBJ1-1; 9 nucleotides agree with TRBD1. The CDR3 is made up of 16 amino acids. V was pared by 6 bases and J by 0 bases, with 8 bases of the junction left unmatched. Germline V gene lookup returns CDR1 KGHSH and CDR2 LQKENI. CDR3 sequence reads: CASSLGQGPMNTEAFF. In DNA, the CDR3 is TGTGCCAGCTCCCTGGGACAGGGCCCTATGAACACTGAAGCTTTCTTT.

J is TRBJ2-7 and V is TRBV11-1, with a weak D call TRBD2 (6 bases). The germline V gene has CDR1 SGHAT and CDR2 FQDESV (reference sequence). The CDR3 has 15 residues. V lost 0 bases and J lost 2, with 11 bases in between. For the CDR3, the DNA is TGTGCCAGCAGCTTAGCGATCGGGGAGGCCTACGAGCAGTACTTC. This sequence encodes CASSLAIGEAYEQYF.

The V call is TRBV11-1, the J call TRBJ2-2; D may be TRBD1 or TRBD2 (6 bases each). This CDR3 has 15 amino acids. V gave up 8 bases and J gave up 3 bases, with 16 bases separating them. Germline V CDR1 and CDR2: SGHAT, FQDESV (reference sequence). This CDR3 is CASARGRTDTGELFF. The CDR3, as DNA: TGTGCCAGCGCCCGGGGGCGGACAGACACCGGGGAGCTGTTTTTT.

The chain couples TRBV6-2 or TRBV6-3 to TRBJ2-2, with 10 bases that match TRBD2. Trimming took 6 bases from V and 3 from J; bases not matched to a gene: 4. From germline, CDR1 is MNHEY and CDR2 SVGEGT. The CDR3 is 15 amino acids. The CDR3 coding sequence is TGTGCCAGCAGCCTAGCGGGGGACTACACCGGGGAGCTGTTTTTT. Encoded protein: CASSLAGDYTGELFF.

This chain links TRBV12-3 or TRBV12-4 with TRBJ1-5; the D is unclear. This CDR3 is 13 amino acids long. V lost 2 bases and J lost 6, with 8 bases in between. The CDR3 sequence: CASSLTGIQPQHF. CDR3 sequence (DNA): TGTGCCAGCAGTTTAACGGGAATTCAGCCCCAGCATTTT.

The chain couples TRBV6-6 to TRBJ1-1; 9 bases map to TRBD1. This CDR3 has 14 amino acids. The ends lost 6 bases at V and 6 bases at J; junction bases unmatched: 8. Germline V gene sequence: CDR1 MNHNY, CDR2 SVGAGI (reference sequence). CDR3 sequence: CASREQGAGAEAFF. CDR3 nucleotides: TGTGCCAGCAGAGAACAGGGGGCAGGCGCTGAAGCTTTCTTT.

This chain uses TRBV2 with TRBJ2-7; D is possibly TRBD1 (5 bases). V lost 6 bases, J lost 3 bases, and 12 bases lay in between. From germline, CDR1 is SNHLY and CDR2 FYNNEI. The CDR3 covers 13 residues. CDR3 protein: CASRPGQNYEQYF. The CDR3 DNA reads TGTGCCAGCAGACCCGGACAAAACTACGAGCAGTACTTC.

The chain carries TRBV24-1 and TRBJ2-3; 9 bases agree with TRBD1. Trimming at V came to 0 bases and at J to 1 base, leaving 1 base not matched to a gene. This CDR3 has 16 amino acids. CDR1 is KGHDR, CDR2 SFDVKD, per germline. The CDR3 sequence is CATSDLRDRGTDTQYF. The CDR3, as DNA: TGTGCCACCAGTGATTTGAGGGACAGGGGCACAGATACGCAGTATTTT.

The rearrangement links TRBV9 to TRBJ2-7; D is unclear. This CDR3 is 14 amino acids long. Trimming took off 3 bases at V and 6 bases at J, with 16 bases between the two ends. CDR1 is SGDLS, CDR2 YYNGEE, per germline. CDR3: CASSGSGSISEQYF. The CDR3 nucleotides read TGTGCCAGCAGCGGCTCAGGTTCGATTAGCGAGCAGTACTTC.

This chain uses TRBV27 with TRBJ1-4; 8 bases match TRBD1. Per germline, CDR1 MNHEY and CDR2 SMNVEV (reference sequence). Unmatched junction bases numbered 4, after V lost 5 bases and J lost 8 bases. The CDR3 is made up of 13 amino acids. The CDR3 here is CASSKQGVEKLFF. The CDR3 nucleotides are TGTGCCAGCAGTAAACAGGGGGTCGAAAAACTGTTTTTT.

The CDR3 loop is CASRPLPAGGFVQETQYF. The CDR3 DNA reads TGTGCCAGCAGGCCTCTCCCAGCGGGGGGGTTTGTACAAGAGACCCAGTACTTC. This chain connects TRBV6-2 or TRBV6-3 to TRBJ2-5; 10 bases are shared with TRBD2. Per germline, CDR1 MNHEY and CDR2 SVGEGT. The CDR3 length is 18 residues. V trimming: 6 bases; J trimming: 2 bases; junction bases outside the gene matches: 15.

This sequence joins TRBV27 and TRBJ2-7, with D perhaps TRBD1 or TRBD2 (5 bases each). The CDR3 loop spans 12 amino acids. Germline V lookup: CDR1 MNHEY, CDR2 SMNVEV (reference sequence). Trimming took 7 bases from V and 5 from J, leaving 12 bases between them. In DNA form, the CDR3 reads TGTGCCAGCATGGGGGAGAAGGACGAGCAGTACTTC. It translates to CASMGEKDEQYF.

The table lists this clone with a count of one. V and J are TRBV19 and TRBJ1-5; no reliable D call. This CDR3 region has 15 residues. Trimming removed 5 bases from V and 3 bases from J, with 14 bases in between. The V gene's germline CDR1 is LNHDA and CDR2 SQIVND (reference sequence). CDR3 in amino acids: CASSLIRENNQPQHF. CDR3 sequence (DNA): TGTGCCAGTAGTTTGATCCGGGAGAACAATCAGCCCCAGCATTTT. Variable domain in full (rest from reference TRBV19 and TRBJ1-5): DGGITQSPKYLFRKEGQNVTLSCEQNLNHDAMYWYRQDPGQGLRLIYYSQIVNDFQKGDIAEGYSVSREKKESFPLTVTSAQKNPTAFYLCASSLIRENNQPQHFGDGTRLSIL.

The chain has TRBV24-1 and TRBJ1-5; 9 bases are shared with TRBD1. Germline CDR1 KGHDR, CDR2 SFDVKD. The CDR3 totals 18 residues. The V and J ends lost 0 bases and 1 base, in that order; junction bases with no gene match: 6. The CDR3 DNA is TGTGCCACCAGTGATTTGGGGGACAGGGAAGGAAGCAATCAGCCCCAGCATTTT. It translates to CATSDLGDREGSNQPQHF.

The chain recombines TRBV4-1 with TRBJ1-5; D is uncertain. V was clipped by 1 base and J by 1 base, with 8 bases between them. Germline CDR1 MGHRA, CDR2 YSYEKL. CDR3 length: 15 residues. For the CDR3, the DNA is TGCGCCAGCAGCCAAGTGAGCACGAGCAATCAGCCCCAGCATTTT. Translating it yields CASSQVSTSNQPQHF.

The V call is TRBV7-9, the J call TRBJ2-7; no firm D call. V lost 3 bases, J lost 2 bases, and 11 bases lay in between. The CDR3 is 14 residues long. Germline CDR1 SEHNR, CDR2 FQNEAQ (reference sequence). The DNA of the CDR3 is TGTGCCAGCAGCTTCCCGGGTTCTACCTACGAGCAGTACTTC. Protein: CASSFPGSTYEQYF.

The J gene is TRBJ1-2, the V gene TRBV16; D is unclear. The ends were cut back, 1 base at V and 5 bases at J, with 8 bases in the middle. Germline CDR1 reads KGHSY; CDR2 reads FQNENV. The CDR3 is 13 amino acids. Written as DNA, the CDR3 is TGTGCCAGCAGCCAATTTATGGAATATGGCTACACCTTC. This encodes CASSQFMEYGYTF.